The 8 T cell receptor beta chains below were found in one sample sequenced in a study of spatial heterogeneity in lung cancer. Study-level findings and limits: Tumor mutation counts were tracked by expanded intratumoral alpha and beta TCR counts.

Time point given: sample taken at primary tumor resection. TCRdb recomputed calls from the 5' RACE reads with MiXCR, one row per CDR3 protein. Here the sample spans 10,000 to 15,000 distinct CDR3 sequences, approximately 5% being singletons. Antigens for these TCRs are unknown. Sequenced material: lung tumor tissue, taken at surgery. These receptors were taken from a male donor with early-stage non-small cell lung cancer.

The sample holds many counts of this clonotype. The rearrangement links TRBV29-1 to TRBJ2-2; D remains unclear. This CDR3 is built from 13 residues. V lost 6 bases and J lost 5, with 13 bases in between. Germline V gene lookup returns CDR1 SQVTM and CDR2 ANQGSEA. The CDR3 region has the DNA TGCAGCGTCGCCCGGACGGCTACCGGGGAGCTGTTTTTT. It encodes CSVARTATGELFF.

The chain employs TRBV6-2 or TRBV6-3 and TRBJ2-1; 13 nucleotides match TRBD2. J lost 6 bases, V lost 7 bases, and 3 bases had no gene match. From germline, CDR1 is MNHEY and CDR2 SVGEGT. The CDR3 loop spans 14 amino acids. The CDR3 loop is CASNGLAGANEQFF. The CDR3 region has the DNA TGTGCCAGCAACGGACTAGCGGGGGCCAATGAGCAGTTCTTC.

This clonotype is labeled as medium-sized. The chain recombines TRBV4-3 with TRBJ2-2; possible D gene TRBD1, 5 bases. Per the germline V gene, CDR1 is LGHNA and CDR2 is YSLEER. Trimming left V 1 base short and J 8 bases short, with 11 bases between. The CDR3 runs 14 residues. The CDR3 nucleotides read TGCGCCAGCAGCCAAGTTACAGGAACAGGGGAGCTGTTTTTT. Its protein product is CASSQVTGTGELFF.

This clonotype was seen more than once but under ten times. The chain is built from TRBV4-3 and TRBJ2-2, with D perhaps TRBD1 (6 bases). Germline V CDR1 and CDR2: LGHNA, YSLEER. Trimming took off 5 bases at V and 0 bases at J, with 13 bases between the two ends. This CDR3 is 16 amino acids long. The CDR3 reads CASSLLQGPNTGELFF. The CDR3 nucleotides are TGCGCCAGCAGCTTACTTCAGGGGCCGAACACCGGGGAGCTGTTTTTT.

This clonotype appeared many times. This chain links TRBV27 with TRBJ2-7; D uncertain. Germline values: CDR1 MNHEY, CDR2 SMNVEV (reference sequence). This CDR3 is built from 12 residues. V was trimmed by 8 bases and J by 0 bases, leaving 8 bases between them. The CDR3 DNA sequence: TGTGCCAGCCGACGGAGCTCCTACGAGCAGTACTTC. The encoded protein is CASRRSSYEQYF.

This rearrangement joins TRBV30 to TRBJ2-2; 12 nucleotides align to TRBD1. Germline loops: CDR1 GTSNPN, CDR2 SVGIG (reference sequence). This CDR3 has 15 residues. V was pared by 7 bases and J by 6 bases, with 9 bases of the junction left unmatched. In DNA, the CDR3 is TGTGCCTTGAGGGACAGGGGGCTGACGGCCGGGGAGCTGTTTTTT. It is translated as CALRDRGLTAGELFF.

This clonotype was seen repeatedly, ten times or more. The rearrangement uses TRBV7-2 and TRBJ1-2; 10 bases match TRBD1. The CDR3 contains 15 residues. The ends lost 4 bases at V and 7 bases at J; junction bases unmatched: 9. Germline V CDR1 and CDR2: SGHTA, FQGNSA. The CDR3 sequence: CASSSTGTGVGGYTF. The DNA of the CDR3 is TGTGCCAGCAGCTCCACCGGGACAGGGGTCGGTGGCTACACCTTC.

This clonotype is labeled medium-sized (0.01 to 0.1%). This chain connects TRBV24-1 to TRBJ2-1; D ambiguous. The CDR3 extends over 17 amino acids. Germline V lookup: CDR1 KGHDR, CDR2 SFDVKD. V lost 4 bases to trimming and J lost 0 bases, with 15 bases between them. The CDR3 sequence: CATSDPTAENSYNEQFF. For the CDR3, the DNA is TGTGCCACCAGTGACCCGACGGCCGAAAACTCCTACAATGAGCAGTTCTTC.